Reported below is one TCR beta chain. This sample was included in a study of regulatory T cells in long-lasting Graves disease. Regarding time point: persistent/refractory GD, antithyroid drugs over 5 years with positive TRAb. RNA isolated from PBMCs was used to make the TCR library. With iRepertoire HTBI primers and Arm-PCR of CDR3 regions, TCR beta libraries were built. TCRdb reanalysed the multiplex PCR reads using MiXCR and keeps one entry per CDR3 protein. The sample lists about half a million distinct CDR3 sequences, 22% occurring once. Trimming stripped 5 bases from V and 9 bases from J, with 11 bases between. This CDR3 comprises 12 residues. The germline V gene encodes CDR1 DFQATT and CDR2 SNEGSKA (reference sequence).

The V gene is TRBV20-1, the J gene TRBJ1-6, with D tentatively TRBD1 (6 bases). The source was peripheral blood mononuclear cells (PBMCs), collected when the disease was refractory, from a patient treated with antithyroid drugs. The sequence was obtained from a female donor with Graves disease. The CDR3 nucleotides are TGCAGTGCTCAGGGACAAGGTTCACCCCTCCACTTT. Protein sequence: CSAQGQGSPLHF.